A single sample is the source of the 27 T cell receptor beta chains below, sequenced in a study of human T cells and chemical hapten exposure. The time point is: patch test 2, 6 weeks after DPC sensitization. Treatment reported: therapeutic diphenylcyclopropenone sensitization with weekly scalp DPC. TCRdb recomputed calls from the RACE reads with MiXCR, one row per CDR3 protein. Of 110,000 to 150,000 distinct CDR3 sequences listed, 10% to 15% are singletons. Sample: whole blood, taken in connection with sensitization to the hapten diphenylcyclopropenone (DPC). All receptors come from a woman aged 45 to 65 with alopecia areata. Some clones in this sample may be carry-over from other donors' samples.

This clonotype showed up many times. This chain's CDR3 is CSVEGDTDTQYF. The DNA for the CDR3 is TGCAGCGTTGAAGGTGACACAGATACGCAGTATTTT. The chain has TRBV29-1 and TRBJ2-3; D remains ambiguous. Trimming pared 1 base from V and 2 bases from J, leaving 4 bases between. CDR1 is SQVTM and CDR2 is ANQGSEA in the germline V gene. CDR3 length: 12 residues.

There are a few counts of this clonotype. The rearrangement joins TRBV4-1 to TRBJ2-3, with TRBD2 matching over 9 bases. The CDR3 runs 16 residues. V trimming: 0 bases; J trimming: 5 bases; junction bases outside the gene matches: 6. Germline V gene lookup returns CDR1 MGHRA and CDR2 YSYEKL. The CDR3 DNA reads TGCGCCAGCAGCCAAGAGAGCGGGAGGTGGAGAGATACGCAGTATTTT. It encodes CASSQESGRWRDTQYF.

This clonotype appeared many times. J is TRBJ1-5 and V is TRBV5-1; no definite D call. The V end lost 2 bases, the J end lost 0 bases, and 3 bases lay between the germline ends. Germline CDR1 reads SGHRS; CDR2 reads YFSETQ. The CDR3 is 13 amino acids. CDR3 loop: CASSFSSNQPQHF. The CDR3 DNA is TGCGCCAGCAGCTTTAGTAGCAATCAGCCCCAGCATTTT.

This clonotype showed up just a few times. V and J are TRBV29-1 and TRBJ2-3, with D uncertain. Trimming removed 6 bases from V and 5 bases from J, with 12 bases in between. Germline values: CDR1 SQVTM, CDR2 ANQGSEA. CDR3 length: 12 residues. The CDR3 loop is CSVDDFLDTQYF. The CDR3 DNA is TGCAGCGTCGACGACTTTTTAGATACGCAGTATTTT.

This clonotype was recorded at least ten times. The chain carries TRBV3-1 and TRBJ2-2; TRBD1 is a possible D gene (6 bases). Trimming pared 5 bases from V and 5 bases from J, leaving 18 bases between. CDR1 and CDR2 from the germline V gene are LGHDT and YNNKEL (reference sequence). CDR3 length equals 16 residues. For the CDR3, the DNA is TGTGCCAGCAGCAAAGGCTTGACAGGACGAACCGGGGAGCTGTTTTTT. This gives the protein CASSKGLTGRTGELFF. Variable domain in full (rest from reference TRBV3-1 and TRBJ2-2): DTAVSQTPKYLVTQMGNDKSIKCEQNLGHDTMYWYKQDSKKFLKIMFSYNNKELIINETVPNRFSPKSPDKAHLNLHINSLELGDSAVYFCASSKGLTGRTGELFFGEGSRLTVL.

The sample holds many counts of this clonotype. For the CDR3, the DNA is TGCAGTGCTCTCGGGGGATACGAGCAGTACTTC. Amino acids: CSALGGYEQYF. V and J are TRBV20-1 and TRBJ2-7; D is possibly TRBD2 (6 bases). Germline assignment: CDR1 DFQATT and CDR2 SNEGSKA (reference sequence). The CDR3 is 11 amino acids. V lost 5 bases to trimming and J lost 4 bases, with 9 bases between them.

This clonotype was found a few times. This chain connects TRBV20-1 to TRBJ2-7, with a possible D match to TRBD2 (5 bases). The CDR3 spans 15 residues. CDR1 is DFQATT and CDR2 is SNEGSKA in the germline V gene (reference sequence). The V end was cut by 5 bases, the J end by 2 bases, with 19 bases between. This chain's CDR3 is CSAVRGSANPYEQYF. CDR3 DNA: TGCAGTGCTGTCCGAGGTAGCGCGAACCCCTACGAGCAGTACTTC.

This clonotype showed up just a few times. The chain is built from TRBV5-1 and TRBJ2-7; D gene unclear. V was shortened by 7 bases and J by 6 bases, with 17 bases between the two germline ends. Germline V lookup: CDR1 SGHRS, CDR2 YFSETQ. The CDR3 has 13 amino acids. This CDR3 reads CASGRDVNAEQYF. The DNA of the CDR3 is TGCGCCAGCGGTAGGGATGTGAATGCCGAGCAGTACTTC.

This clonotype was seen at least ten times. This rearrangement joins TRBV6-5 to TRBJ2-4; D is perhaps TRBD1 or TRBD2 (7 bases each). The V gene lost 6 bases and the J gene lost 7 bases, with 13 bases spanning the gap. This CDR3 spans 13 amino acids. CDR1 is MNHEY and CDR2 is SVGAGI in the germline V gene. CDR3 sequence: CASRAGQRNIQYF. The CDR3 region has the DNA TGTGCCAGCAGAGCGGGACAGCGGAACATTCAGTACTTC.

The sample holds a few counts of this clonotype. This chain connects TRBV10-3 to TRBJ2-7; D is perhaps TRBD2 (6 bases). From germline, CDR1 is ENHRY and CDR2 SYGVKD. Trimming left V 6 bases short and J 0 bases short, with 15 bases between. The CDR3 covers 15 residues. In DNA, the CDR3 is TGTGCCATCAGCGACAGCGGGTCTAGCTCCTACGAGCAGTACTTC. Its protein product is CAISDSGSSSYEQYF.

The gene calls are TRBV28 and TRBJ2-7; a possible D gene is TRBD2 (5 bases). This CDR3 spans 13 amino acids. Germline V gives CDR1 MDHEN, CDR2 SYDVKM. The germline V and J ends were trimmed by 4 bases and 7 bases, with 14 bases remaining between them. CDR3 coding DNA: TGTGCCAGCAGTTCCTCACCCCGGGAAGAGCAGTACTTC. Protein sequence: CASSSSPREEQYF. The whole variable domain, filled in from reference TRBV28 and TRBJ2-7, reads DVKVTQSSRYLVKRTGEKVFLECVQDMDHENMFWYRQDPGLGLRLIYFSYDVKMKEKGDIPEGYSVSREKKERFSLILESASTNQTSMYLCASSSSPREEQYFGPGTRLTVT.

J is TRBJ2-7 and V is TRBV28; D uncertain. Trimming removed 6 bases from V and 2 bases from J, with 14 bases in between. The CDR3 runs to 14 residues. CDR1 is MDHEN, CDR2 SYDVKM, per germline. In DNA, the CDR3 is TGTGCCAGCAGCGTGGGCGGTTACGCCTACGAGCAGTACTTC. Its translation: CASSVGGYAYEQYF.

This clonotype was observed many times. The chain employs TRBV6-1 and TRBJ2-1; unclear D gene. The CDR3 runs 13 residues. Germline assignment: CDR1 MNHNS and CDR2 SASEGT. V lost 8 bases and J lost 1, with 9 bases in between. The CDR3 loop is CASRVPSYNEQFF. The CDR3 DNA is TGTGCCAGCCGGGTACCTTCCTACAATGAGCAGTTCTTC.

The gene calls are TRBV19 and TRBJ1-5; a weak D match, TRBD1 (5 bases). The V and J ends lost 2 bases and 6 bases respectively, with 8 bases between them. Germline V gene sequence: CDR1 LNHDA, CDR2 SQIVND (reference sequence). CDR3 size: 13 residues. The CDR3 spells CASSIQGGQPQHF. CDR3 nucleotides: TGTGCCAGTAGTATACAGGGAGGTCAGCCCCAGCATTTT.

V and J are TRBV12-3 or TRBV12-4 and TRBJ2-2, with 11 bases that match TRBD2. Germline trimming cut 5 bases from V and 2 bases from J; bases unmatched to any gene: 4. The CDR3 extends over 16 amino acids. CDR3 coding DNA: TGTGCCAGCAGTCCCCTAGCGGGAGGTAACACCGGGGAGCTGTTTTTT. Its translation is CASSPLAGGNTGELFF.

The chain has TRBV11-2 and TRBJ2-2; TRBD2 agrees at 8 bases. Looked up from germline, CDR1 is SGHAT and CDR2 is FQNNGV. CDR3 size: 17 residues. The V and J ends lost 4 bases and 5 bases, in that order; junction bases with no gene match: 12. The CDR3 nucleotides are TGTGCCAGCAGCTACCAACAAGCGGGAGTAGGAACCGGGGAGCTGTTTTTT. Translation gives CASSYQQAGVGTGELFF.

This sequence joins TRBV2 and TRBJ1-1, with TRBD1 matching 8 bases. Germline V gene sequence: CDR1 SNHLY, CDR2 FYNNEI. This CDR3 spans 15 amino acids. V was pared by 6 bases and J by 4 bases, with 10 bases of the junction left unmatched. CDR3 loop: CASRFRTGSGTEAFF. The CDR3 region has the DNA TGTGCCAGCAGGTTTAGGACAGGGAGCGGCACTGAAGCTTTCTTT.

This clonotype has only a few counts. The CDR3 DNA follows: TGCAGCGTTGGGCTAGCGAGCAATGAGCAGTTCTTC. Translation: CSVGLASNEQFF. The V call is TRBV29-1, the J call TRBJ2-1; D possibly corresponds to TRBD2 (6 bases). This CDR3 region has 12 residues. Looked up from germline, CDR1 is SQVTM and CDR2 is ANQGSEA. Trimming pared 4 bases from V and 6 bases from J, leaving 10 bases between.

This clonotype was picked up many times. The chain is built from TRBV20-1 and TRBJ2-5, with 9 bases matching TRBD1. V shed 3 bases, J shed 3 bases, and the junction held 5 bases outside the gene matches. The CDR3 covers 14 residues. CDR1 and CDR2 from the germline V gene are DFQATT and SNEGSKA (reference sequence). CDR3 nucleotides: TGCAGTGCTAGCGGGACAGGGAGGGAAGAGACCCAGTACTTC. Protein product: CSASGTGREETQYF.

V usage is TRBV3-1 and J usage is TRBJ2-2, with unresolved D. CDR1 is LGHDT and CDR2 is YNNKEL in the germline V gene (reference sequence). Trimming pared 1 base from V and 0 bases from J, leaving 15 bases between. This CDR3 comprises 18 residues. The CDR3 bases are TGTGCCAGCAGCCAAGCCCCTAAGCTCTTCGCGAACACCGGGGAGCTGTTTTTT. Translating gives CASSQAPKLFANTGELFF.

This clonotype was recorded a few times. The genes are TRBV20-1 and TRBJ2-1; 10 bases align to TRBD2. CDR3 size: 15 residues. Losses at the gene ends were 0 bases for V and 7 bases for J; bases not matched to a gene: 6. CDR1 is DFQATT, CDR2 SNEGSKA, per germline (reference sequence). CDR3 loop: CSARDASGSGNEQFF. CDR3 coding DNA: TGCAGTGCTAGAGACGCTAGCGGGAGTGGAAATGAGCAGTTCTTC.

The chain employs TRBV18 and TRBJ2-1; the D gene is possibly TRBD1 (6 bases). Germline V gives CDR1 KGHSH, CDR2 LQKENI. Trimming took off 0 bases at V and 4 bases at J, with 13 bases between the two ends. CDR3 length: 16 residues. In nucleotides, the CDR3 is TGTGCCAGCTCACCACCGGCAGGGGCCTTATACAATGAGCAGTTCTTC. Its translation is CASSPPAGALYNEQFF.

This clonotype showed up many times. Given the absence of the conserved phenylalanine or tryptophan at the CDR3 end, a read error is likely. The DNA is left out, because the CDR3 cannot be placed on it with certainty; the CDR3 is given as TCRdb lists it. V usage is TRBV20-1 and J usage is TRBJ1-4. Germline CDR1 DFQATT, CDR2 SNEGSKA (reference sequence). The length of the CDR3 is 11 amino acids, counting both ends. The CDR3 loop reads CSAQRGSSGFL.

In its sample, this clonotype was seen a few times. The J gene is TRBJ1-2, the V gene TRBV20-1; D gene ambiguous. Trimming cost V 0 bases and J 6 bases, with 17 bases left between them. The CDR3 sequence is 15 residues long. From germline, CDR1 is DFQATT and CDR2 SNEGSKA (reference sequence). CDR3 coding DNA: TGCAGTGCTAGAGATTGGTCGGGGTCCCGGGATGGCTACACCTTC. As protein: CSARDWSGSRDGYTF.

The chain uses TRBV7-6 and TRBJ2-5, with 9 nucleotides matching TRBD2. Germline CDR1 reads SGHVS; CDR2 reads FNYEAQ. The CDR3 sequence is 16 residues long. V shed 4 bases and J 2 bases; nucleotides not matched to a gene: 8. The CDR3 spells CASSSTGLAFQETQYF. DNA of the CDR3: TGTGCCAGCAGCTCCACCGGACTAGCGTTTCAAGAGACCCAGTACTTC.

This clonotype was seen a few times. This sequence joins TRBV9 and TRBJ2-7; 14 nucleotides match TRBD2. J gave up 4 bases and V 1 base, and 4 bases lay outside the gene matches. The CDR3 contains 16 residues. Germline lookup yields CDR1 SGDLS and CDR2 YYNGEE. This chain's CDR3 is CASSVPGLAGAYEQYF. The CDR3 nucleotides read TGTGCCAGCAGCGTACCGGGACTAGCGGGAGCATACGAGCAGTACTTC. The variable domain in full, completed from reference TRBV9 and TRBJ2-7, reads DSGVTQTPKHLITATGQRVTLRCSPRSGDLSVYWYQQSLDQGLQFLIQYYNGEERAKGNILERFSAQQFPDLHSELNLSSLELGDSALYFCASSVPGLAGAYEQYFGPGTRLTVT.

This CDR3 is CAYRGPNIQYF. Here the CDR3 DNA reads TGTGCCTACCGGGGGCCGAACATTCAGTACTTC. The chain has TRBV30 and TRBJ2-4; D possibly matches TRBD1 or TRBD2 (6 bases each). The CDR3 contains 11 residues. CDR1 GTSNPN and CDR2 SVGIG come from the germline V gene (reference sequence). V was cut by 7 bases and J by 7 bases, with 11 bases left in between.